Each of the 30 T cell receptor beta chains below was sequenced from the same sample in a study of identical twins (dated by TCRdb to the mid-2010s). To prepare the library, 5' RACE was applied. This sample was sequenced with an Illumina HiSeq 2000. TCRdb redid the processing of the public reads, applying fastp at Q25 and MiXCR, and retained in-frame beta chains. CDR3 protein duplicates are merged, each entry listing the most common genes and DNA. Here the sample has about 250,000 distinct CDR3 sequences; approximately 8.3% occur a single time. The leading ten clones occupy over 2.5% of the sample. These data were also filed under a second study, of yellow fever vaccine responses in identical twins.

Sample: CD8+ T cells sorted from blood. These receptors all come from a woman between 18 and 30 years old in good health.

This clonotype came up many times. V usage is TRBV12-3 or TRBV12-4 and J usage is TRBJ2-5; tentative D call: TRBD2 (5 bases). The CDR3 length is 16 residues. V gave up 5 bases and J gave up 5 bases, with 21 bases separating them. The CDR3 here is CASSPLPPSEGETQYF. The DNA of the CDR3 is TGTGCCAGCAGTCCCCTCCCCCCGAGTGAGGGTGAGACCCAGTACTTC.

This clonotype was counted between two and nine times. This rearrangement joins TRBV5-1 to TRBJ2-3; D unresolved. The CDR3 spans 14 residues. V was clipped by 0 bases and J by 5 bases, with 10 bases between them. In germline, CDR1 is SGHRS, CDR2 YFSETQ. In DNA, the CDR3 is TGCGCCAGCAGCTTGGCCGTTAGTGGAGATACGCAGTATTTT. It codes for CASSLAVSGDTQYF.

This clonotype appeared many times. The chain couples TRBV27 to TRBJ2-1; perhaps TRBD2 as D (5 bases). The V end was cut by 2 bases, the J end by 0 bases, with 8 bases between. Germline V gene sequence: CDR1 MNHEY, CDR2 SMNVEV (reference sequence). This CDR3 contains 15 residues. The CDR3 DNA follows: TGTGCCAGCAGTTTAATAGGGAGCTCCTACAATGAGCAGTTCTTC. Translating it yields CASSLIGSSYNEQFF.

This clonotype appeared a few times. The CDR3 sequence: CSVEDPDRGVGPGELFF. The DNA of the CDR3 is TGCAGCGTTGAAGATCCGGACAGGGGCGTAGGGCCCGGGGAGCTGTTTTTT. The chain uses TRBV29-1 and TRBJ2-2; 9 nucleotides match TRBD1. Looked up from germline, CDR1 is SQVTM and CDR2 is ANQGSEA. Trimming removed 0 bases from V and 6 bases from J; junction bases left unmatched: 11. This CDR3 comprises 17 residues.

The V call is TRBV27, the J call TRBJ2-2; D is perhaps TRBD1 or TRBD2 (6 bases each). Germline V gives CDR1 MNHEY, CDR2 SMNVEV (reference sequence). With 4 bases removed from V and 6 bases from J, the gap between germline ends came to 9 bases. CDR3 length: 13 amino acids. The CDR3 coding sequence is TGTGCCAGCAGTTCGGGGGCGCCCGGGGAGCTGTTTTTT. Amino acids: CASSSGAPGELFF.

The CDR3 sequence: CASSEVPGTAYEQYF. For the CDR3, the DNA is TGTGCCAGCAGTGAAGTCCCCGGGACAGCCTACGAGCAGTACTTC. The chain is built from TRBV6-1 and TRBJ2-7, with 7 bases aligning to TRBD1. CDR1 is MNHNS, CDR2 SASEGT, per germline. The ends lost 1 base at V and 2 bases at J; junction bases unmatched: 5. The CDR3 covers 15 residues.

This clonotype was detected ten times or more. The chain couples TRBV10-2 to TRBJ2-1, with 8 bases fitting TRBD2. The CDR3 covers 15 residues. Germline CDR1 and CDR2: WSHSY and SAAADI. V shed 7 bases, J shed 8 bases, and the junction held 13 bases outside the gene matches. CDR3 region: CASTLGRGGGDEQFF. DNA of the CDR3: TGCGCCAGCACCCTGGGCCGGGGGGGTGGGGATGAGCAGTTCTTC.

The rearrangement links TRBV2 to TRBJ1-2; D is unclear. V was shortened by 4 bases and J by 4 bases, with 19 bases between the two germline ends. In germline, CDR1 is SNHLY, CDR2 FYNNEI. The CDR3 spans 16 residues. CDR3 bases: TGTGCCAGCAGTGTATTCGACTTGTACCCCATCTATGGCTACACCTTC. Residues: CASSVFDLYPIYGYTF.

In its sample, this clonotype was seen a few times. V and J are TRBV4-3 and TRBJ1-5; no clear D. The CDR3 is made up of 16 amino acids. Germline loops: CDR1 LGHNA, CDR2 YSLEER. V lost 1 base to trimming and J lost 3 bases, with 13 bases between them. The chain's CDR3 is CASSQAVDGVNQPQHF. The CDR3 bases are TGCGCCAGCAGCCAAGCCGTGGACGGTGTCAATCAGCCCCAGCATTTT.

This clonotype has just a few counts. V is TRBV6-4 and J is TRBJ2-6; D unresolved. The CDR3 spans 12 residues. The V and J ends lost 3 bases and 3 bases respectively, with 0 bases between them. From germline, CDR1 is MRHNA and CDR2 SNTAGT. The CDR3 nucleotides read TGTGCCAGCAGTGATGGGGCCAACGTCCTGACTTTC. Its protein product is CASSDGANVLTF.

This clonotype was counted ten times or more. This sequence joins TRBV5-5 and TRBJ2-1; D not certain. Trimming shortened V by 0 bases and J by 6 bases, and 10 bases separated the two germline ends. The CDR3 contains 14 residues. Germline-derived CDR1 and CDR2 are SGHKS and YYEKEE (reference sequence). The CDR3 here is CASSLAGSGNEQFF. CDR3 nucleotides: TGTGCCAGCAGCTTGGCCGGATCGGGCAATGAGCAGTTCTTC.

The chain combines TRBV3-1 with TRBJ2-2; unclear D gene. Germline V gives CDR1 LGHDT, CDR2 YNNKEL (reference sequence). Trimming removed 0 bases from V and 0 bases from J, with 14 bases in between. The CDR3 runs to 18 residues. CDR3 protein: CASSQDGSEGTNTGELFF. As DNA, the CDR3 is TGTGCCAGCAGCCAAGATGGTTCGGAAGGCACGAACACCGGGGAGCTGTTTTTT.

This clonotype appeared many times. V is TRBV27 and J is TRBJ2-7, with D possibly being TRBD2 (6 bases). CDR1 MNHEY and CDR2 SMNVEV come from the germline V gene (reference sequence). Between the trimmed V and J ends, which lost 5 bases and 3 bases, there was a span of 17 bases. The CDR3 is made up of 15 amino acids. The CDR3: CASSTSGTPSYEQYF. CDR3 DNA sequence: TGTGCCAGCAGTACATCCGGGACTCCAAGCTACGAGCAGTACTTC.

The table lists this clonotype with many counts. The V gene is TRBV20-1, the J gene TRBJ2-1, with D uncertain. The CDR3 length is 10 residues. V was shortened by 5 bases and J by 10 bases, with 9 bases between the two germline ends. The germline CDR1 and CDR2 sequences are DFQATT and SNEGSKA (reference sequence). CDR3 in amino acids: CSAGTKEQFF. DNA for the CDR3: TGCAGTGCTGGAACTAAAGAGCAGTTCTTC.

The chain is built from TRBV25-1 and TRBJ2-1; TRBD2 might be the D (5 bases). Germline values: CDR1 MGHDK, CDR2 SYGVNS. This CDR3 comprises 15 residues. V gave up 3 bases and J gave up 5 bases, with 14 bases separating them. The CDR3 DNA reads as TGTGCCAGCAGTGAGAAGTGGGAGTACAACAATGAGCAGTTCTTC. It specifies CASSEKWEYNNEQFF.

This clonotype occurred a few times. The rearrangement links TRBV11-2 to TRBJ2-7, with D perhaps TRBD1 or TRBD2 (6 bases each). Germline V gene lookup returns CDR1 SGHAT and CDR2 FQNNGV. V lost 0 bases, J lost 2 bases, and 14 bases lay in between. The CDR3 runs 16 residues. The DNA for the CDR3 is TGTGCCAGCAGCTTAGATGGTCGGGGGCCCGCCTACGAGCAGTACTTC. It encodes CASSLDGRGPAYEQYF.

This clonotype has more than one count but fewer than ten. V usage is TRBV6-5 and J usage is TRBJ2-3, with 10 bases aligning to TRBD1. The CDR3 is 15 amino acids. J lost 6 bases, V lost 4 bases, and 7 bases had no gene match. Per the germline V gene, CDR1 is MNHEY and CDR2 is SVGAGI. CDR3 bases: TGTGCCAGCAGTTCCGGGACAGGGGCATCCGATACGCAGTATTTT. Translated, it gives CASSSGTGASDTQYF.

This CDR3 reads CASTMTGGSTDTQYF. The CDR3 nucleotides read TGTGCCAGCACCATGACAGGGGGGAGCACAGATACGCAGTATTTT. The V and J genes are TRBV7-3 and TRBJ2-3, with 9 bases identical to TRBD1. After removal of 7 bases from V and 0 bases from J, the junction contained 5 bases not matched to a gene. The germline V gene encodes CDR1 SGHTA and CDR2 FQGTGA. The CDR3 is 15 residues long.

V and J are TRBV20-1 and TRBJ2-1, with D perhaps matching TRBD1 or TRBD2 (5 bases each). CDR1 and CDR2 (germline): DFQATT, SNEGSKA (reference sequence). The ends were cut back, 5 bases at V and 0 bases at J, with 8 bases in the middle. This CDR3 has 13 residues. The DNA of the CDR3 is TGCAGTGCTCCCGGGACCTCCTACAATGAGCAGTTCTTC. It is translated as CSAPGTSYNEQFF.

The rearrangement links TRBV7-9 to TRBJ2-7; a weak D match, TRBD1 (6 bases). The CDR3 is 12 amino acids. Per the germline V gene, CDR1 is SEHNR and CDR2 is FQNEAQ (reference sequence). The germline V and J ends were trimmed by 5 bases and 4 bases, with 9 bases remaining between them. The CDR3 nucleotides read TGTGCCAGCAGCGCGGACAGATACGAGCAGTACTTC. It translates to CASSADRYEQYF.

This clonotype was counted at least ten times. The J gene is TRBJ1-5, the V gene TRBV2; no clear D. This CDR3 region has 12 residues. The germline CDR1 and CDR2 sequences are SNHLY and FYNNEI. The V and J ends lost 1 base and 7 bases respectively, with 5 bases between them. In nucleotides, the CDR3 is TGTGCCAGCAGTGAAGGGGGACAGCCCCAGCATTTT. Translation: CASSEGGQPQHF.

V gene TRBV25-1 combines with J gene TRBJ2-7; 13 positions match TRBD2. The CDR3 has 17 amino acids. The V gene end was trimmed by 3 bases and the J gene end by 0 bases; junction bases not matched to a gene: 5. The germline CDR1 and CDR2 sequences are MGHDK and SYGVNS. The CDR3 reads CASSEGTSGESSYEQYF. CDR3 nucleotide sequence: TGTGCCAGCAGTGAGGGGACTAGCGGGGAGAGCTCCTACGAGCAGTACTTC.

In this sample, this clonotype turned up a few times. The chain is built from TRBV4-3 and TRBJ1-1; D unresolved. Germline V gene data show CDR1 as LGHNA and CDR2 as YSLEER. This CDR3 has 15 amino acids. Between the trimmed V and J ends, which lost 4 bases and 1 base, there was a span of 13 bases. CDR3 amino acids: CASSPLSFGNTEAFF. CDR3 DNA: TGCGCCAGCAGCCCGCTATCGTTCGGGAACACTGAAGCTTTCTTT.

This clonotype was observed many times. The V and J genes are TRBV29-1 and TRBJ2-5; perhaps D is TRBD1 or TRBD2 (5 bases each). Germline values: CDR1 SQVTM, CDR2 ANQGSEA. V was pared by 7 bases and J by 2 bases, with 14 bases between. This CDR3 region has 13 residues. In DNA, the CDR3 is TGCAGCGCCGAAACGAGGGGTCAAGAGACCCAGTACTTC. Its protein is CSAETRGQETQYF.

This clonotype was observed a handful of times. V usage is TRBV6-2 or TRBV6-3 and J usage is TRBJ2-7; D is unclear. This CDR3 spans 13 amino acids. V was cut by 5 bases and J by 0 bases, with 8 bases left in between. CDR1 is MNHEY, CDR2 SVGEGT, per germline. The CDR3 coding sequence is TGTGCCAGCAGTCCCTTGTACTCCTACGAGCAGTACTTC. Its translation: CASSPLYSYEQYF.

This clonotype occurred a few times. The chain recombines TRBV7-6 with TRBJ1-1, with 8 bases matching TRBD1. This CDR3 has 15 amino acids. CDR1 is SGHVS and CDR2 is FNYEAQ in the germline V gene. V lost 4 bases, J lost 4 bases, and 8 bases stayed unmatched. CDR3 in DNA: TGTGCCAGCAGCTATATGACAGGGACAGGCACTGAAGCTTTCTTT. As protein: CASSYMTGTGTEAFF.

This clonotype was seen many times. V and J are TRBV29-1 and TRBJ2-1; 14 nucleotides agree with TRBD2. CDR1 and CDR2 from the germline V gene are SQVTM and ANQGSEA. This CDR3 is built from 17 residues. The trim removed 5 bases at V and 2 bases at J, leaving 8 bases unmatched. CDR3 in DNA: TGCAGCGTTACGGGACTAGCGGGAGTAGGGACCTACAATGAGCAGTTCTTC. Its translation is CSVTGLAGVGTYNEQFF.

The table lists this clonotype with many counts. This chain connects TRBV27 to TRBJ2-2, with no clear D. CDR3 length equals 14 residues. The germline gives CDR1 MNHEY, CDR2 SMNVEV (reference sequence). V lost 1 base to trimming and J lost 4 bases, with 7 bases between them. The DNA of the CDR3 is TGTGCCAGCAGTTTATGGCAGAGCACCGGGGAGCTGTTTTTT. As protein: CASSLWQSTGELFF.

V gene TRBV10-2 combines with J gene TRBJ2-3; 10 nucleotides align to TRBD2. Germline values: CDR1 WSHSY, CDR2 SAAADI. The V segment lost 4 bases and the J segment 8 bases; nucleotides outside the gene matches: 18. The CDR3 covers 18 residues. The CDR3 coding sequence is TGCGCCAGCAGTGGTCTGCTAGCGGGAGATGTCTTAATAGGTACGCAGTATTTT. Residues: CASSGLLAGDVLIGTQYF.

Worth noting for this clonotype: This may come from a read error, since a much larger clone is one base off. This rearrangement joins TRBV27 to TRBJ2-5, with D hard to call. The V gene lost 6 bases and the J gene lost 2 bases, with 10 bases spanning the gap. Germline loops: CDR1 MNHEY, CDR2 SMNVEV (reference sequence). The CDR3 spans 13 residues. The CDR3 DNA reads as TGTGCCAGCAGGGAACAATTACAAGAGACCCAGTACTTC. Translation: CASREQLQETQYF.